Listed here are 18 T cell receptor beta chains from one sample, sequenced in a study of a mutant IDH1 vaccine in newly diagnosed glioma. Their antigen targets remain unknown. Time point: week 23, last vaccination. A single vaccine dose contained 300 ug of mutant IDH1 20-mer peptide, and topical imiquimod was used with it. Here immunoSEQ multiplex PCR was the method, and the copy in TCRdb shows in-frame clones only, minus some. The sample lists 35,000 to 40,000 clones, roughly 76% occurring once. The source material was PBMCs, sampled from a glioma patient whose treatment included an IDH1 peptide vaccine. These receptors all come from a man aged 35 to 55 with glioma.

The chain carries TRBV11-2 and TRBJ1-2; the D gene is possibly TRBD1 (5 bases). The V end lost 3 bases, the J end lost 4 bases, and 9 bases lay between the germline ends. The V gene's germline CDR1 is SGHAT and CDR2 FQNNGV. The length of the CDR3 is 13 residues. In DNA, the CDR3 is TGTGCCAGCAGCTTCTCAGGGACCTATGGCTACACCTTC. Encoded protein: CASSFSGTYGYTF. Together with reference TRBV11-2 and TRBJ1-2, the CDR3 gives the full variable domain: EAGVAQSPRYKIIEKRQSVAFWCNPISGHATLYWYQQILGQGPKLLIQFQNNGVVDDSQLPKDRFSAERLKGVDSTLKIQPAKLEDSAVYLCASSFSGTYGYTFGSGTRLTVV.

CDR3 region: CASSDRTGFYEQYF. DNA of the CDR3: TGCGCCAGCAGTGATAGGACAGGGTTCTACGAGCAGTACTTC. The chain recombines TRBV10-1 with TRBJ2-7, with TRBD1 identical over 8 bases. CDR3 length: 14 residues. CDR1 and CDR2 (germline): WNHNN, SYGVQD (reference sequence). J was trimmed by 3 bases and V by 3 bases; bases with no gene match: 4.

The chain couples TRBV28 to TRBJ2-2; TRBD1 agrees at 8 bases. V dropped 4 bases and J dropped 3; count of bases not matched to a gene: 4. This CDR3 is 15 amino acids long. Germline CDR1 is MDHEN and CDR2 is SYDVKM. This CDR3 reads CASSYDRGYTGELFF. CDR3 in DNA: TGTGCCAGCAGTTACGACAGGGGTTACACCGGGGAGCTGTTTTTT.

The J gene is TRBJ1-6, the V gene TRBV27, with TRBD1 matching 9 bases. CDR3 length equals 16 residues. V shed 6 bases and J 10 bases; nucleotides not matched to a gene: 13. The V gene's germline CDR1 is MNHEY and CDR2 SMNVEV (reference sequence). The CDR3: CASSSFKTGGRSPLHF. CDR3 in DNA: TGTGCCAGCAGCTCGTTCAAGACAGGGGGAAGATCACCCCTCCACTTT.

The gene calls are TRBV6-5 and TRBJ2-3; 7 positions agree with TRBD2. The CDR3 spans 13 residues. CDR1 and CDR2 from the germline V gene are MNHEY and SVGAGI. With V trimmed by 2 bases and J by 10 bases, 6 bases remained unmatched. Here the CDR3 DNA reads TGTGCCAGCAGTTACATGGGCGGGGGTGCGCAGTATTTT. Translated: CASSYMGGGAQYF.

The chain employs TRBV7-9 and TRBJ1-1; 7 bases fit TRBD1. Germline assignment: CDR1 SEHNR and CDR2 FQNEAQ (reference sequence). The ends lost 5 bases at V and 4 bases at J; junction bases unmatched: 10. This CDR3 spans 15 amino acids. DNA for the CDR3: TGTGCCAGCAGCCTACCTGACAGGGTGGGCACTGAAGCTTTCTTT. Residues: CASSLPDRVGTEAFF.

This chain connects TRBV10-3 to TRBJ1-4; D possibly corresponds to TRBD1 (6 bases). CDR1 is ENHRY and CDR2 is SYGVKD in the germline V gene. The CDR3 loop spans 15 amino acids. Trimming pared 0 bases from V and 8 bases from J, leaving 13 bases between. The CDR3 coding sequence is TGTGCCATCAGTGAGTCGAAGGGGGTTCGGGAAAAACTGTTTTTT. This sequence encodes CAISESKGVREKLFF.

The V call is TRBV6-6, the J call TRBJ1-1; D gene unclear. The CDR3 length is 12 residues. Trimming took 6 bases from V and 7 from J, leaving 12 bases between them. Germline assignment: CDR1 MNHNY and CDR2 SVGAGI (reference sequence). The CDR3 DNA sequence: TGTGCCAGCAGGTATACGGCAGGTGAAGCTTTCTTT. Its translation: CASRYTAGEAFF.

This rearrangement joins TRBV11-2 to TRBJ1-1, with 11 bases fitting TRBD1. With V trimmed by 5 bases and J by 3 bases, 8 bases remained unmatched. This CDR3 contains 16 residues. The germline gives CDR1 SGHAT, CDR2 FQNNGV. The CDR3 region has the DNA TGTGCCAGCAGCCCGAAACGGGGACAGGGGGACACTGAAGCTTTCTTT. It codes for CASSPKRGQGDTEAFF.

The J gene is TRBJ2-7, the V gene TRBV7-8, with 12 bases fitting TRBD2. The CDR3 is 17 amino acids. The junction had 5 bases not matched to a gene; V was cut back by 1 base and J by 1 base. CDR1 and CDR2 from the germline V gene are SGHVS and FQNEAQ. The CDR3 bases are TGTGCCAGCAGCTTAGGGGCGACTAGCGGGAGATCCTACGAGCAGTACTTC. Encoded protein: CASSLGATSGRSYEQYF. Combining the CDR3 with reference TRBV7-8 and TRBJ2-7 gives the whole variable domain GAGVSQSPRYKVAKRGQDVALRCDPISGHVSLFWYQQALGQGPEFLTYFQNEAQLDKSGLPSDRFFAERPEGSVSTLKIQRTQQEDSAVYLCASSLGATSGRSYEQYFGPGTRLTVT.

This clone was counted a few times. The rearrangement joins TRBV11-1 to TRBJ2-7, with TRBD2 matching 7 bases. After removal of 4 bases from V and 5 bases from J, the junction contained 11 bases not matched to a gene. This CDR3 has 15 residues. The germline V gene encodes CDR1 SGHAT and CDR2 FQDESV (reference sequence). CDR3 sequence reads: CASSSDPTSSHEQYF. Here the CDR3 DNA reads TGTGCCAGCAGCTCCGATCCGACTAGCAGCCACGAGCAGTACTTC.

This clone was seen a handful of times. This sequence joins TRBV10-3 and TRBJ2-7; 10 bases match TRBD2. CDR3 length: 13 amino acids. Germline trimming cut 10 bases from V and 4 bases from J; bases unmatched to any gene: 7. CDR1 and CDR2 (germline): ENHRY, SYGVKD. CDR3 coding DNA: TGTGCCAGTAGCGGGGGGTCCCGTTACGAGCAGTACTTC. Its protein is CASSGGSRYEQYF.

To note about this clone: Its ends do not fully match the called genes, so a read error is possible. V gene TRBV7-7 combines with J gene TRBJ2-6; 12 bases are shared with TRBD1. The germline CDR1 and CDR2 sequences are SSHAT and FNYEAQ (reference sequence). The CDR3 contains 18 residues. The CDR3 DNA is TGTGCTAGCAGCTTGGCCGGGACAGGGGGCACTGGGGCCAACGTCCTGACTTTC. The encoded protein is CASSLAGTGGTGANVLTF.

The chain is built from TRBV4-3 and TRBJ1-2, with D maybe TRBD1 (5 bases). V lost 0 bases and J lost 0, with 11 bases in between. Germline CDR1 and CDR2: LGHNA and YSLEER. The CDR3 is made up of 16 amino acids. In DNA, the CDR3 is TGCGCCAGCAGCCAAGAGGGGGGTATGACTAACTATGGCTACACCTTC. Amino acid sequence: CASSQEGGMTNYGYTF.

This rearrangement joins TRBV10-3 to TRBJ2-3; D is undetermined. The length of the CDR3 is 12 residues. Trimming left V 3 bases short and J 8 bases short, with 9 bases between. Germline loops: CDR1 ENHRY, CDR2 SYGVKD. The DNA of the CDR3 is TGTGCCATCAGTGATTCGGGTCCTACGCAGTATTTT. This sequence encodes CAISDSGPTQYF.

In the case of this clone: One end of the junction fails to match germline, which may point to a read error. V gene TRBV7-7 combines with J gene TRBJ2-5; maybe TRBD1 (6 bases). The CDR3 consists of 13 residues. Per germline, CDR1 SSHAT and CDR2 FNYEAQ (reference sequence). DNA of the CDR3: TGTGCTAGCAGCCCGACAGGATTAGAGACCCAGTACTTC. The encoded protein is CASSPTGLETQYF.

J is TRBJ2-2 and V is TRBV20-1; the D is unclear. Germline-derived CDR1 and CDR2 are DFQATT and SNEGSKA (reference sequence). V lost 2 bases and J 14 bases, leaving 12 bases between the germline ends. There are 11 residues in the CDR3. Written as DNA, the CDR3 is TGCAGTGCTAGACGACCAACCGGTCTGTTTTTT. Translated, it gives CSARRPTGLFF.

The chain recombines TRBV19 with TRBJ1-1; 9 bases map to TRBD1. Trimming cost V 5 bases and J 12 bases; bases outside gene matches: 10. Looked up from germline, CDR1 is LNHDA and CDR2 is SQIVND (reference sequence). CDR3 length: 13 amino acids. As DNA, the CDR3 is TGTGCCAGTAGTTTGCCAGGACAGGGGAGGACTTTCTTT. Translation: CASSLPGQGRTFF.